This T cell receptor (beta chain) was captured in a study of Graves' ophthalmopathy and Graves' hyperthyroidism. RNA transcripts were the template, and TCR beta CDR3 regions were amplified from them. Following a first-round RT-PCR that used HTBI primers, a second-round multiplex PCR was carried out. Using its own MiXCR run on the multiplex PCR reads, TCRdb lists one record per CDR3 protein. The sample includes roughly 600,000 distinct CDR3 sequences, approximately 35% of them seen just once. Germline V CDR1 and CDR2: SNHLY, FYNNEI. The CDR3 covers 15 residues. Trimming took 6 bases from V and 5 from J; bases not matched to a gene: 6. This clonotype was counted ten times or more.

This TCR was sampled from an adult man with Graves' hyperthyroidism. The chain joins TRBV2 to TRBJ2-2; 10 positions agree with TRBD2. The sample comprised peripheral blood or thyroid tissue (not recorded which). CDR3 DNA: TGTGCCAGCAGCGAAAGCGGGAGGGAGACCGGGGAGCTGTTTTTT. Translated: CASSESGRETGELFF.